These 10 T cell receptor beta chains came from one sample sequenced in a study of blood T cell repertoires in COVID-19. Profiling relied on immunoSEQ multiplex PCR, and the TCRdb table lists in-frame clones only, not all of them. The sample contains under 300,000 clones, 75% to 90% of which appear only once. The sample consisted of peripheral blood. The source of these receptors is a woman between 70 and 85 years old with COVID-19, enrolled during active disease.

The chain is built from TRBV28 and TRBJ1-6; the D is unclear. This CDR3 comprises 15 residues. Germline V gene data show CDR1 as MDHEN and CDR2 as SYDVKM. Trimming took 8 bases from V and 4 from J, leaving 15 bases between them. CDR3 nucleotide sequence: TGTGCCAGCTCCGCGTACGCCCAATATAATTCACCCCTCCACTTT. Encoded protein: CASSAYAQYNSPLHF.

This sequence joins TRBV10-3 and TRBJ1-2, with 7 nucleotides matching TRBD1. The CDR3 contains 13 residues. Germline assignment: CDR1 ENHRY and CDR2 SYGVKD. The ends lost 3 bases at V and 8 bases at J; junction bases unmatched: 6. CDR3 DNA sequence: TGTGCCATCAGTGAAGATCACAGGGGAGGCTACACCTTC. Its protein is CAISEDHRGGYTF.

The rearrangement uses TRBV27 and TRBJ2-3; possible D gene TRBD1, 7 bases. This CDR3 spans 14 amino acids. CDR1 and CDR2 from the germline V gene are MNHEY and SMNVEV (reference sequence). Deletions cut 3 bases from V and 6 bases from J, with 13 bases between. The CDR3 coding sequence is TGTGCCAGCAGTTTGGGCAGGGGGGCCGATACGCAGTATTTT. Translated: CASSLGRGADTQYF.

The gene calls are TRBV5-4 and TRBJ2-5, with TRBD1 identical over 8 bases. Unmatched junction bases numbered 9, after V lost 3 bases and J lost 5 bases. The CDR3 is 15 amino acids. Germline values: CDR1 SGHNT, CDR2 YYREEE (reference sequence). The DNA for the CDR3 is TGTGCCAGCAGCTCAACAGGGGGGCCTGAGGAGACCCAGTACTTC. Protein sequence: CASSSTGGPEETQYF.

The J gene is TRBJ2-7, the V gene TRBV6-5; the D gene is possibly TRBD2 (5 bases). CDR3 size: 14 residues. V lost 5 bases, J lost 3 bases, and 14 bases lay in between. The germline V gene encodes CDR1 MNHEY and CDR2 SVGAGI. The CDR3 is CASSPRNRDYEQYF. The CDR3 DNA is TGTGCCAGCAGTCCCCGGAACCGGGACTACGAGCAGTACTTC.

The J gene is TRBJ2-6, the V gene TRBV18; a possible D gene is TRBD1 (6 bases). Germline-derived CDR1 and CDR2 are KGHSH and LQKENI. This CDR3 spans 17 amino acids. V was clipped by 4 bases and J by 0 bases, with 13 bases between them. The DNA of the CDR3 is TGTGCCAGCTCACTGGACAGTTCAAACTCTGGGGCCAACGTCCTGACTTTC. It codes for CASSLDSSNSGANVLTF.

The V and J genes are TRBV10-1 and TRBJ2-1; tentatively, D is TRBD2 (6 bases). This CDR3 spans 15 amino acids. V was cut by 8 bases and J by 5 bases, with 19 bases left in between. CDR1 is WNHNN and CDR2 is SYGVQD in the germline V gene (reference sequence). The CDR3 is CASAKNLAANNEQFF. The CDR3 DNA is TGCGCCAGCGCTAAGAATTTAGCGGCCAACAATGAGCAGTTCTTC.

CDR3 DNA sequence: TGTGCCAGCAGTGAGTGGACAGGGACTGGCTACACCTTC. Translated, it gives CASSEWTGTGYTF. This rearrangement joins TRBV2 to TRBJ1-2; TRBD1 matches 8 bases. The CDR3 runs to 13 residues. J gave up 7 bases and V 3 bases, and 4 bases lay outside the gene matches. The germline gives CDR1 SNHLY, CDR2 FYNNEI.

CDR3 coding DNA: TGTGCCAGCAGCTCGGACAGGGAATCACCCCTCCACTTT. Protein sequence: CASSSDRESPLHF. The chain has TRBV7-3 and TRBJ1-6, with TRBD1 identical over 8 bases. This CDR3 contains 13 residues. Germline V lookup: CDR1 SGHTA, CDR2 FQGTGA. Trimming removed 4 bases from V and 10 bases from J; junction bases left unmatched: 3.

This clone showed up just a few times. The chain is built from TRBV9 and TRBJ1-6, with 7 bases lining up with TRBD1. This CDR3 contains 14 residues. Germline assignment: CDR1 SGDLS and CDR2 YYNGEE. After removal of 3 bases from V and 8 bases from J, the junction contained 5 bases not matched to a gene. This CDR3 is CASSGRDRYSPLHF. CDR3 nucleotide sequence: TGTGCCAGCAGCGGCCGGGACAGATATTCACCCCTCCACTTT.